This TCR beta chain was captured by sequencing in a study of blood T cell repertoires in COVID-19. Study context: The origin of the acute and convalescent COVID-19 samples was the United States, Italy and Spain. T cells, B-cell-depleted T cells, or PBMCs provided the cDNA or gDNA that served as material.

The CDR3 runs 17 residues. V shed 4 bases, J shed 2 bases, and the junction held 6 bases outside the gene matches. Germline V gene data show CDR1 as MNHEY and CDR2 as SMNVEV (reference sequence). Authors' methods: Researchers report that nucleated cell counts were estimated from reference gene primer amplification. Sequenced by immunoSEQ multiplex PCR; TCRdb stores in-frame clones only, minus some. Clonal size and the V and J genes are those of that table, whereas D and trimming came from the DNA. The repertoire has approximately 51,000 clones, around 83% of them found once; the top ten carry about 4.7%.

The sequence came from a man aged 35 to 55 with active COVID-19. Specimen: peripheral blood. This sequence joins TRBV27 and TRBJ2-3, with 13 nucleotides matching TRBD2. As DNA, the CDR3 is TGTGCCAGCAGTTCCTCGGGACTAGCGGGATCCACAGATACGCAGTATTTT. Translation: CASSSSGLAGSTDTQYF.